This T cell receptor (beta chain) appears in the sequencing data of a study of beta chain features in type 1 diabetes. For the study at large: Examination of sorted cells across all samples involved approximately 100,000,000 cells.

Germline CDR1 LGHNA, CDR2 YNFKEQ. The junction had 5 bases not matched to a gene; V was cut back by 0 bases and J by 0 bases. The CDR3 sequence is 17 residues long. Blood was collected once per donor into heparin, averaging approximately 110 mL. Sequencing targeted expressed TCRB transcripts, as all isolated RNA had been reverse transcribed. Data came from immunoSEQ multiplex PCR; TCRdb stores just in-frame clones and leaves some out. Among around 250,000 clones listed, around 15% were seen once. In its sample, this clone was seen a few times. Its matching antigen is unknown. Study-wide results and limits: More deletions and fewer insertions at VDJ junctions were found in patients with type 1 diabetes. In every one of the four CD4+ subsets, TCRB CDR3s were moderately but significantly shorter in Type 1 diabetes patients.

What was sequenced was naive CD4+ T cells from blood. V usage is TRBV4-2 and J usage is TRBJ2-1, with 7 positions matching TRBD2. The source of this sequence is a man under 40 with type 1 diabetes. In DNA, the CDR3 is TGTGCCAGCAGCCAAGACCCAGCGGGGAGCTCCTACAATGAGCAGTTCTTC. Its translation is CASSQDPAGSSYNEQFF.